The clone carrying this T cell receptor (beta chain) was detected a few times. Its antigen remains unidentified. This sample is part of a study of early T cells in non-severe SARS-CoV-2 infection. In the study overall: Sequencing targeted bulk RNA from unsorted whole blood, leaving chains unpaired. General study findings and limits: A preference for anti-spike CD8 responses marked VDJdb matching, which missed private and CD4 specificities.

Individual cDNA molecules each received unique molecular identifiers attached to them. TCRdb re-called the 5' RACE reads through MiXCR, storing one row per CDR3 protein. This table has fewer than 75,000 distinct CDR3 sequences, around 20% appearing once. V shed 9 bases and J shed 9 bases, with 20 bases lying between them. The CDR3 is 13 amino acids. CDR1 and CDR2 from the germline V gene are LNHDA and SQIVND (reference sequence). This chain joins TRBV19 and TRBJ1-2; D is perhaps TRBD1 (5 bases). The sample was whole blood, taken at baseline. The TCR sequence derives from an adult who was a healthcare worker with PCR-confirmed SARS-CoV-2 infection or an uninfected control (not recorded which). The CDR3, as DNA: TGTGCCAGCTACGACAGTGATGTGCTCAGCTACACCTTC. It codes for CASYDSDVLSYTF.